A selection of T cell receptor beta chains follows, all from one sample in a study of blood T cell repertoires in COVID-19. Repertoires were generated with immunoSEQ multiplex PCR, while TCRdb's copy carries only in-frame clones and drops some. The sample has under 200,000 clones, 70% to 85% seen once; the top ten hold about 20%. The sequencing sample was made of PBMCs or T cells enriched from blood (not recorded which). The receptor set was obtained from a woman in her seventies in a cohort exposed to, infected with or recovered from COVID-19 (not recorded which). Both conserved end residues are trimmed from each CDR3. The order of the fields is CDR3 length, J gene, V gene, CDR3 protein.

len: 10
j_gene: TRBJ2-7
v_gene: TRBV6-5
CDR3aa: ASSLEGGEQY

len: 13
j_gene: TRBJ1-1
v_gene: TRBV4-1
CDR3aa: ASSQGQNMNTEAF

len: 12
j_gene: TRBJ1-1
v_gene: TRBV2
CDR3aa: ASSRRTGPPEAF

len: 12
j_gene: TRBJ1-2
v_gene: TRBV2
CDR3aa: ASRPREGNYGYT

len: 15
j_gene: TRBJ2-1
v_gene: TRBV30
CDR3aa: AWSPPPGTSDIGEQF

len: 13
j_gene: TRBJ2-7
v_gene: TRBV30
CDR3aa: AWSGRSRVRYEQY

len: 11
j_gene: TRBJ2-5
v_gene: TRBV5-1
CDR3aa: ASRGTAKETQY

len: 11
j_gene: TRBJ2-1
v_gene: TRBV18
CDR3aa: ASSRGRTEEQF

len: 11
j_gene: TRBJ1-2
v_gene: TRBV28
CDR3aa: ASSLPQDYGYT

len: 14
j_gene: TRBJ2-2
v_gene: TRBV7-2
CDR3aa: ASSPQLAGVAGELF

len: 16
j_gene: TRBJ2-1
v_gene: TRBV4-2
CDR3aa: ASSQDRGTGGAYNEQF

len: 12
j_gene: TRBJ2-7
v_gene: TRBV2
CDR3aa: ASTVDRDYYEQY

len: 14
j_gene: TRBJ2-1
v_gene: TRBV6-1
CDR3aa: ASREKAGGIRNEQF

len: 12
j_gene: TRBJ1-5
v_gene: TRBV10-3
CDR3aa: AISDGGSDQPQH

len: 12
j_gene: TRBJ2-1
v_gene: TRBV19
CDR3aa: ASSEAGGQNEQF

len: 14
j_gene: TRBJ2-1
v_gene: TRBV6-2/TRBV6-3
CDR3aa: ASSSLTSGRDNEQF

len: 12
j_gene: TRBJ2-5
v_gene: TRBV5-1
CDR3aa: ASTRDNLQETQY

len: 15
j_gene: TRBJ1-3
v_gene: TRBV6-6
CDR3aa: ASSPRVGTDAGNTIY

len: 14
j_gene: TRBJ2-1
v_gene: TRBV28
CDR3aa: ASSSWVVRVDNEQF

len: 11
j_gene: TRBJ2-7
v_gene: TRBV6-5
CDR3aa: ASKAGVLHEQY

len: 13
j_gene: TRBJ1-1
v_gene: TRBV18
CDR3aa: ASSPRGRDGTEAF

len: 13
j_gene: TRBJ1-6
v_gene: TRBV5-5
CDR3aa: ASSLFFRDNSPLH

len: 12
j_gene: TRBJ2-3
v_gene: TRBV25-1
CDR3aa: ASSATGSGDTQY

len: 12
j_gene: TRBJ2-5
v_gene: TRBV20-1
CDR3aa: SASLLIGQETQY

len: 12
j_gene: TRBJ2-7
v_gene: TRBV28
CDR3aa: ASSLAGVRYEQY

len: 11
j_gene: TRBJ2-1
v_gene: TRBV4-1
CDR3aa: ASSGTGHHEQF

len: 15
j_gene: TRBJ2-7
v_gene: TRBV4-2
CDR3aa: ASSHQQGARTPYEQY

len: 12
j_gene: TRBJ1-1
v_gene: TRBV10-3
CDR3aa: AISVQNGETEAF

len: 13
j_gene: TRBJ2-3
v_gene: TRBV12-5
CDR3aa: ASGFGQGTTDTQY

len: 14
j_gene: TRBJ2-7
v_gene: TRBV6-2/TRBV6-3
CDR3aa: ASSITTSGRAYEQY

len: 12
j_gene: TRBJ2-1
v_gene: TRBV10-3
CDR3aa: AISESLVGNEQF

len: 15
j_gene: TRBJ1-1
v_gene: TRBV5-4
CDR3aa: ASSRGGTGGALGEAF

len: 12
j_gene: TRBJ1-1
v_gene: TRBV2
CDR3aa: ASSGGGVKAEAF

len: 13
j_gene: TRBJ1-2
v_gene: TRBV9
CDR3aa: ASSASTGGGYGYT

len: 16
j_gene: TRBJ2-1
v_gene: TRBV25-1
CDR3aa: ASSDFPGLAGGRNEQF

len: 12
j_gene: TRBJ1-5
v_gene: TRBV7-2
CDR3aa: ASSSEGAWKPQH

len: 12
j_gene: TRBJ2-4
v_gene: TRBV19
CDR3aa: ASSAGQGVNIQY

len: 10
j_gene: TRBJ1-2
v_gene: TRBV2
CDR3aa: ASSLEQNAYT

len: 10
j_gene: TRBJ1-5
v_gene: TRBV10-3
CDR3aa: ATRTGDQPQH

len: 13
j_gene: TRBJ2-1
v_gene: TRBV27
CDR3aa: ASSLSASGSPGQF

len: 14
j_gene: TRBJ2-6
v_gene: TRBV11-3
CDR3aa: ASSMWGGSGANVLT

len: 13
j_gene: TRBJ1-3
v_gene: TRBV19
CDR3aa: ASRKQEEPWNTIY

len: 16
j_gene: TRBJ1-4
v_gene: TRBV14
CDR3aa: ASIPRWARWRTNEKLF

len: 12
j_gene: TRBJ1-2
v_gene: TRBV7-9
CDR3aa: ASTEGGLLVGYT

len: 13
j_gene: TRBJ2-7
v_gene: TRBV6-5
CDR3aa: ASSYGTSGREEQY

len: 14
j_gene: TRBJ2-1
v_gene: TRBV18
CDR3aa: ASSPRGSGSPNEQF

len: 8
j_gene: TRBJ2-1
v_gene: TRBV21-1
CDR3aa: ASRDSGQF

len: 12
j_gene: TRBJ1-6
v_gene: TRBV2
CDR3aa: ATATRGGNSPLH

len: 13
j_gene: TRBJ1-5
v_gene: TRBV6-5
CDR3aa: ASSLRTGAGQPQH